Detailed here is one T cell receptor beta chain. This specimen belongs to a study of blood T cell repertoires in COVID-19. Two consecutive negative NP/OP PCR tests, clearance, or resolved symptoms defined Cohort 3 recovery. Here immunoSEQ multiplex PCR was the method, and the copy in TCRdb shows in-frame clones only, minus some. The data show about 200,000 clones, roughly nine tenths seen once. The sequence was collected from a woman younger than 30 who had recovered from COVID-19. Sequencing input: PBMCs or T cells enriched from blood (not recorded which).

CDR3 region: CASSDGTGRNEKLFF. The CDR3 coding sequence is TGCGCCAGCAGCGATGGGACAGGGAGGAATGAAAAACTGTTTTTT. V is TRBV5-1 and J is TRBJ1-4; 9 nucleotides line up with TRBD1. Trimming cost V 4 bases and J 5 bases; bases outside gene matches: 6. Germline V gives CDR1 SGHRS, CDR2 YFSETQ. CDR3 length: 15 amino acids.